The clone carrying this TCR beta chain appeared once. The antigen remains undetermined. Trimming pared 2 bases from V and 5 bases from J, leaving 9 bases between. This CDR3 spans 13 amino acids. From germline, CDR1 is ENHRY and CDR2 SYGVKD. The Oncomine TCR Beta short-read assay generated sequence data from the DNA of cultured CD4+ T cells. TCRdb reprocessed the PCR reads with MiXCR, giving one entry per CDR3 protein. The repertoire includes 7,500 to 10,000 distinct CDR3 sequences, roughly 70% of them detected once, and roughly a third sits in the top ten. The data are from a study of vaccination and CD4 T cells after COVID-19. Study as a whole: As their vaccination, participants received two doses of either BNT162b2 or mRNA-1273 vaccine. Stimuli were overlapping spike peptide pools of SARS-CoV-2 and three common cold coronaviruses (HCoV-NL63, HCoV-OC43, HCoV-229E).

The sample's treatment: approximately 11-day PBMC culture with coronavirus spike peptide pools or control peptides (ViraFEST assay). The ViraFEST method relied on peptide pools to expand antigen-specific T cells, followed by TCR sequencing. Cells were cultured for roughly 9 days, and then CD4+ T cells were isolated by negative selection. The sequencing sample was made of CD4+ T cells from blood, cultured in vitro. This TCR derives from a human donor who had recovered from COVID-19. The rearrangement links TRBV10-3 to TRBJ1-2; D perhaps matches TRBD1 (5 bases). The CDR3 DNA is TGTGCCATCAGTGAGACGGCAGGGTATGGCTACACCTTC. Encoded protein: CAISETAGYGYTF.